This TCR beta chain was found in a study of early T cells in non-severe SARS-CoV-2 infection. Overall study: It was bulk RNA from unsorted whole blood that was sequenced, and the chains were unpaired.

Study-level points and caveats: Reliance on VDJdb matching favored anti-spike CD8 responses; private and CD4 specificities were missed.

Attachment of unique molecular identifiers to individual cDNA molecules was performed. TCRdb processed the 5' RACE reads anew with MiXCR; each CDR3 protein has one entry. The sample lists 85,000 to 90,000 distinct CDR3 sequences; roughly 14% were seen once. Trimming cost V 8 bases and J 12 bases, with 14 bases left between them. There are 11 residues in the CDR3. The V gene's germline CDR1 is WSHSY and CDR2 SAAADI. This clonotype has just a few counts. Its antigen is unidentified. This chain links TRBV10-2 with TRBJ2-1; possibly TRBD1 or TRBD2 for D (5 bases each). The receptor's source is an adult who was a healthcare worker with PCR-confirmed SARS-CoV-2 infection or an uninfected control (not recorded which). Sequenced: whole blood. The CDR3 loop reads CASSGGLRQFF. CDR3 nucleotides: TGCGCCAGCTCTGGGGGTCTGAGGCAGTTCTTC.